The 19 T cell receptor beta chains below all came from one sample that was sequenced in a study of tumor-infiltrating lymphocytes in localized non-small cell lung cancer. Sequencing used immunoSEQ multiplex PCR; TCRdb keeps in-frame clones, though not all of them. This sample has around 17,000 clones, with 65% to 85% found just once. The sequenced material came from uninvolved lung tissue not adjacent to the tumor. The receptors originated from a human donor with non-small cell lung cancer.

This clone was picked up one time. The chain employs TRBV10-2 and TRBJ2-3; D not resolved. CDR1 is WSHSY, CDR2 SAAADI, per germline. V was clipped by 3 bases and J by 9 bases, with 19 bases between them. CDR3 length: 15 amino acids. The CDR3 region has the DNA TGCGCCAGCAGTGATCAGGTGCTAAGGGCTGGAACGCAGTATTTT. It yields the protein CASSDQVLRAGTQYF.

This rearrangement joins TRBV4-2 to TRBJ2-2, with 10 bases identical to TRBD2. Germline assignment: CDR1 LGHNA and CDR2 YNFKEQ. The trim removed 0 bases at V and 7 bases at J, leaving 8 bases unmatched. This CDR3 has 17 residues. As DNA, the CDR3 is TGTGCCAGCAGCCAAGATTTGTTAGCGGGAGGTCTCGGGGAGCTGTTTTTT. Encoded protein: CASSQDLLAGGLGELFF.

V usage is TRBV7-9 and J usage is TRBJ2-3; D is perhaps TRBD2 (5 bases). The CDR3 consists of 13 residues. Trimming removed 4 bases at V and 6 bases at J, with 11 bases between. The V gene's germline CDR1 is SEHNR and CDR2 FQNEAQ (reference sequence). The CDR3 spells CASSSWGVDTQYF. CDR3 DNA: TGTGCCAGCAGCTCGTGGGGAGTGGATACGCAGTATTTT.

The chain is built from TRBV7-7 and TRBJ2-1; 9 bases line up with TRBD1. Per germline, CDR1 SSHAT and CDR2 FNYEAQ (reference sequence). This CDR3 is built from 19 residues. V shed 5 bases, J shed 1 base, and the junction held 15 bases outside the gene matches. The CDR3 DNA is TGTGCCAGCAGCCCGGGACAGGGTAGAGGAGCGGGGTCCTACAATGAGCAGTTCTTC. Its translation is CASSPGQGRGAGSYNEQFF.

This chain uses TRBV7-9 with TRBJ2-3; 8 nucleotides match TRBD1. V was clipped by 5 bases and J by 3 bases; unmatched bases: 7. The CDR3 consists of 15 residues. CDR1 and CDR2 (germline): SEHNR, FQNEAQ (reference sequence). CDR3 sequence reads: CASSATGGFTDTQYF. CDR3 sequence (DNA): TGTGCCAGCAGCGCTACAGGGGGTTTTACAGATACGCAGTATTTT. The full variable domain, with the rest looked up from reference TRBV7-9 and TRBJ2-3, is DTGVSQNPRHKITKRGQNVTFRCDPISEHNRLYWYRQTLGQGPEFLTYFQNEAQLEKSRLLSDRFSAERPKGSFSTLEIQRTEQGDSAMYLCASSATGGFTDTQYFGPGTRLTVL.

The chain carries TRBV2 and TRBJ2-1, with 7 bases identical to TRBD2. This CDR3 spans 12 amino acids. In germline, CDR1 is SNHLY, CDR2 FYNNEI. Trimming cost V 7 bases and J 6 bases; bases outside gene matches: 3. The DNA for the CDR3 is TGTGCCAGCACGGGGGGAGTCAATGAGCAGTTCTTC. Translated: CASTGGVNEQFF. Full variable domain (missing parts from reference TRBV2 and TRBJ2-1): EPEVTQTPSHQVTQMGQEVILRCVPISNHLYFYWYRQILGQKVEFLVSFYNNEISEKSEIFDDQFSVERPDGSNFTLKIRSTKLEDSAMYFCASTGGVNEQFFGPGTRLTVL.

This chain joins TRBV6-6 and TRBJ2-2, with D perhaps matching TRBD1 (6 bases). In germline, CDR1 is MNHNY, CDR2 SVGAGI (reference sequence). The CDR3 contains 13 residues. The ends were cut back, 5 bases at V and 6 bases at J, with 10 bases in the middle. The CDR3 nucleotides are TGTGCCAGCAGTAAACAGGGCGCCGGGGAGCTGTTTTTT. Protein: CASSKQGAGELFF.

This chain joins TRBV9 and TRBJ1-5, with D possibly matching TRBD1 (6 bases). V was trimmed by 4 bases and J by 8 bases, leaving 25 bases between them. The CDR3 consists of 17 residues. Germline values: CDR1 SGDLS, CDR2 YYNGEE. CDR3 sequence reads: CASSPGQGGDAAEPQHF. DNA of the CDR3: TGTGCCAGCAGCCCGGGCCAAGGGGGGGATGCGGCGGAGCCCCAGCATTTT.

CDR3 amino acids: CASSSRGVGLAGVQYF. CDR3 nucleotides: TGTGCCAGCAGCTCCCGGGGTGTAGGACTAGCGGGAGTGCAGTACTTC. The rearrangement uses TRBV13 and TRBJ2-7; 13 nucleotides agree with TRBD2. V was pared by 4 bases and J by 9 bases, with 12 bases of the junction left unmatched. The CDR3 covers 16 residues. Per germline, CDR1 PRHDT and CDR2 FYEKMQ (reference sequence).

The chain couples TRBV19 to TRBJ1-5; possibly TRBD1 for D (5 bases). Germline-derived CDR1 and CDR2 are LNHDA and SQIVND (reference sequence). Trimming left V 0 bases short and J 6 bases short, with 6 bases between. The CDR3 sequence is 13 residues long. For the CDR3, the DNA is TGTGCCAGTAGTATAGAGGACATTCAGCCCCAGCATTTT. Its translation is CASSIEDIQPQHF.

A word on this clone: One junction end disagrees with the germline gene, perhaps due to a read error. CDR3 DNA: TGTGCCAGCAGCTTAGAGCAGGGCTCCCACGAGCAGTACTTC. This codes for CASSLEQGSHEQYF. The rearrangement joins TRBV7-9 to TRBJ2-7; possibly TRBD1 for D (5 bases). The germline V gene encodes CDR1 SEHNR and CDR2 FQNEAQ (reference sequence). This CDR3 region has 14 residues.

CDR3 coding DNA: TGTGCCAGCAGTACCGGGACAGGGGGCGGCTATGGCTACACCTTC. This sequence encodes CASSTGTGGGYGYTF. The gene calls are TRBV28 and TRBJ1-2, with TRBD1 matching 12 bases. There are 15 residues in the CDR3. V was clipped by 5 bases and J by 4 bases; unmatched bases: 5. Germline-derived CDR1 and CDR2 are MDHEN and SYDVKM.

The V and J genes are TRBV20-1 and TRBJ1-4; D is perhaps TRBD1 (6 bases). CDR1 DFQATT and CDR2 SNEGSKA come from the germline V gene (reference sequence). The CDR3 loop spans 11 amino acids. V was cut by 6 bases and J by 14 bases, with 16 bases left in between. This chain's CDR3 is CSAELGGGLFF. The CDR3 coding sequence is TGCAGTGCCGAGTTGGGAGGGGGGCTGTTTTTT.

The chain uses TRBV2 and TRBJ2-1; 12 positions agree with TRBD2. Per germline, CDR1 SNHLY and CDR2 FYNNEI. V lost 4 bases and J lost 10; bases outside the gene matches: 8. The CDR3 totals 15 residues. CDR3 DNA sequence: TGTGCCAGCAGTGGGACTAGCGGGACCCGTTCGGAGCAGTTCTTC. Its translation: CASSGTSGTRSEQFF.

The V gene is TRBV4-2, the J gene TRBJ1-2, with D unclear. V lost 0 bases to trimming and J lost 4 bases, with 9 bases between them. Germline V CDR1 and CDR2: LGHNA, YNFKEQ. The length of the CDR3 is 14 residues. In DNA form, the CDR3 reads TGTGCCAGCAGCCAAGATACGGGAGTCTATGGCTACACCTTC. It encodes CASSQDTGVYGYTF.

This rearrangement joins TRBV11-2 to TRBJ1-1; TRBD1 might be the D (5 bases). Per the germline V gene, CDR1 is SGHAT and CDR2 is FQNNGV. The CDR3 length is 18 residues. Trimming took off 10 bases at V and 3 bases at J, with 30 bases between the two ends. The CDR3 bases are TGTGCCACACGGTTCCAACATAAGGGGAGATTATCATACACTGAAGCTTTCTTT. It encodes CATRFQHKGRLSYTEAFF.

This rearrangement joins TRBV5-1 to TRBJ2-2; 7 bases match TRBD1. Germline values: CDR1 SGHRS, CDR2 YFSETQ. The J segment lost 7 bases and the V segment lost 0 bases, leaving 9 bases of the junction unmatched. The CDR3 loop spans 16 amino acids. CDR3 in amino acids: CASSLGDRGRNGELFF. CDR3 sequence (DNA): TGCGCCAGCAGCTTGGGGGACAGAGGACGAAACGGGGAGCTGTTTTTT. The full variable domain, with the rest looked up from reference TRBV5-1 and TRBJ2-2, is KAGVTQTPRYLIKTRGQQVTLSCSPISGHRSVSWYQQTPGQGLQFLFEYFSETQRNKGNFPGRFSGRQFSNSRSEMNVSTLELGDSALYLCASSLGDRGRNGELFFGEGSRLTVL.

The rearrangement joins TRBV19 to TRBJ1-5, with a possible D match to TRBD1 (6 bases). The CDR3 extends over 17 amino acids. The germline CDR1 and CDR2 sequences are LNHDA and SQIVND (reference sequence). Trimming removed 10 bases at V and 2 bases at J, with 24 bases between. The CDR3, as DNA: TGTGCCACTACTACCGGGACGGGGGGCATCGGCAATCAGCCCCAGCATTTT. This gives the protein CATTTGTGGIGNQPQHF.

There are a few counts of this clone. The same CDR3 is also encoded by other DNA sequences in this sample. The CDR3 loop reads CASSLRETYEQYF. The CDR3 DNA is TGTGCCAGCAGCTTGCGGGAGACTTACGAGCAGTACTTC. The chain uses TRBV5-5 and TRBJ2-7, with D perhaps matching TRBD2 (6 bases). Germline assignment: CDR1 SGHKS and CDR2 YYEKEE (reference sequence). With 1 base removed from V and 4 bases from J, the gap between germline ends came to 9 bases. This CDR3 has 13 residues. Full variable domain (rest looked up from reference TRBV5-5 and TRBJ2-7): DAGVTQSPTHLIKTRGQQVTLRCSPISGHKSVSWYQQVLGQGPQFIFQYYEKEERGRGNFPDRFSARQFPNYSSELNVNALLLGDSALYLCASSLRETYEQYFGPGTRLTVT.